This T cell receptor beta chain derives from a study of cytomegalovirus exposure and HLA in healthy donors (dated by TCRdb to 2016 to 2017). As for the study more broadly: An earlier analysis of approximately 600 of the donors reported 250 to 300 Gb of sequence data and 117 million unique TCR beta sequences from some 180 million T cells. A later genetic analysis took genome-wide SNP genotypes for about three fifths of the 666 donors and used that subset as a discovery cohort. Of the 300 to 500 genotyped donors, approximately 80% were placed in the genetic ancestry cluster associated with self-reported Caucasian donors. About 280 gigabases of sequencing data and tens of millions of unique TCR sequences were included in an early release covering 500 to 750 HLA-typed donors. Class I and class II HLA loci were covered by the typing at four-digit resolution. The T cell repertoires of several hundred subjects were profiled by immunosequencing and related to cytomegalovirus serostatus. Four to six DR-DQ haplotypes were handled as single units for association and clustering, since linkage in the cohort was strong. The number of donors typed differed by locus, with roughly 620-630 for A, B, C, DRB1 and DQB1, more than 500 for DQA1, 600 to 610 for DPA1, and some 470 for DPB1. The study aimed to test whether cataloging public T cell receptors could reveal signatures of past pathogen exposure. To study patterns of TCR occurrence, a later analysis re-analyzed previously published TCR beta repertoires from 666 donors and added high-resolution HLA genotyping. On average, about 200,000 unique TCR beta nucleotide sequences were sequenced per donor among 398 genotyped donors of the cohort, with roughly a sixth of those sequences being non-productive. In an earlier analysis of 550 to 700 of the donors, high-throughput TCR beta sequencing was used to judge whether each TCR beta V gene segment behaved as functional or pseudogenic. All discovery cohort repertoires had been generated on a single sequencing platform. Rather than using new phenotypic data, the later analysis identified candidate immune exposures from TCR beta sequences and from how often those sequences occurred across donors. To predict cytomegalovirus infection status, the study combined high-throughput TCR immunosequencing, statistical association of individual TCRs with disease status, and machine learning. Donor age, sex, ethnicity and CMV serostatus were compiled alongside the repertoire data. A separate validation cohort of 90 to 150 different subjects was used in addition to the roughly 670-subject first cohort.

Based on the germline V gene, the CDR1 and CDR2 sequences are MNHEY and SVGAGI. The CDR3, from cysteine to phenylalanine, totals 15 residues. CDR3 DNA is the only sequence kept; it has 45 bases, read in frame from the first base. V lost 8 bases and J lost 2 bases, and the count of bases not matched to a germline gene is 9. Preparation of the library involved the immunoSEQ multiplex PCR assay. A mixture of 60 forward primers for TCR Vbeta segments and 13 reverse primers for TCR Jbeta segments was used in the multiplex PCR. Amplification of the CDR3 region of rearranged TCR beta genes was performed with a multiplex PCR assay on genomic DNA. The amplified TCR beta libraries were sequenced on the Illumina HiSeq System as 87-base-pair reads. As for the original processing: In a later analysis, around 80 million unique TCR beta chains were counted across the approximately 640 repertoires, and roughly 10 million of these chains were shared by at least two donors. Raw reads were error-corrected and collapsed into unique sequences by a nearest-neighbor algorithm in which closely related sequences were merged to remove PCR and sequencing errors. To assign V, D and J gene segments, CDR3 sequences were aligned to IMGT reference sequences. For a sequence to be retained, a match of at least six nucleotides was required to both a V gene segment and a J gene segment. A rearrangement counted as productive if the CDR3 had no stop codons and remained in frame with V and J, and every other rearrangement counted as non-productive. Following IMGT convention, CDR3 was defined as the stretch from the second conserved V-encoded cysteine to the conserved J-encoded phenylalanine. In an earlier analysis of roughly 610 of the donors, sequences lacking an unambiguous match to a single V gene segment were excluded. In an earlier analysis of a few hundred of the donors, V segments were called functional above 56.7% productive rearrangements and were called segregating when the between-donor standard deviation exceeded 5%. To diagnose cytomegalovirus status from the catalog of TCR beta chain sequences, a statistical classification framework was built. V and J gene assignment, in a later analysis, came from comparing TCR nucleotide sequences with IMGT/GENE-DB human TR gene sequences. Using the TCRdist pipeline, a later analysis assigned CDR3 sequences along with most-parsimonious VDJ recombination scenarios. A later analysis defined each TCR beta chain by its CDR3 amino acid sequence plus V-gene family, and excluded reads lacking a unique V-gene family. To address suspected cross-contamination and a sequencing artifact, a later analysis removed around 590 highly shared, low-generation-probability nucleotide sequences. A later analysis calculated a clonal expansion index for each public chain from normalized within-repertoire ranks of inferred template counts. A later analysis computed generation probabilities with a VDJ recombination model fitted to out-of-frame rearrangements, and checked the results against IGoR. A later analysis scored TCR-TCR, TCR-HLA and TCR-CMV co-occurrence with hypergeometric tests, applying a repertoire-size bias correction to TCR pairs. A later analysis estimated false discovery rates by permuting HLA or CMV assignments 20 times. In a later analysis, co-occurring TCRs were grouped using DBSCAN, and TCRdist sequence similarity was added for clustering within HLA-allele-positive subsets. Repertoires with fewer than 30,000 or more than 120,000 public chains, plus five repertoires with anomalous nucleotide sharing, were excluded from co-occurrence clustering. Drawn from immuneACCESS, this table holds only the in-frame rearrangements with V and J called that TCRdb kept. Clones are partly lost; checked studies trace under half to an unresolved V gene and leave the rest unexplained. V and J calls and clone size are given by that table; D and trimming were obtained from the DNA. The sample has about 130,000 clones on record, 80% of them singletons. About 2.2% of the sample is taken by the ten largest.

In total, approximately 700 healthy bone marrow donors made up the cohort. Cohort members were all nominally healthy when sampled, although unrecorded immune exposures were likely present. The donor was CMV seronegative and was included in the group of hundreds of seronegative cohort members. Every donor gave a peripheral blood sample, and the peripheral blood mononuclear cells from that sample were used for TCR beta sequencing. The Qiagen DNeasy Blood Extraction Kit was used to extract genomic DNA from the blood cell samples. General study outcomes and caveats: According to the authors, the approach could potentially be generalized to other disease states and immunological phenotypes. Presence/absence analyses assumed roughly uniform sequencing depth across donors, an assumption that may not hold. In a later analysis, TCR association rates were found to vary across HLA loci, with the most associated TCRs seen for DRB1 alleles and the fewest for HLA-C alleles. Because some donors lacked HLA typing at each locus, the association tests relied only on the typed subset. Most TCR sequences were observed very rarely across donors, whereas some public TCRs were present in many individuals. A later analysis found that most CMV-associated TCR beta chains appeared HLA-restricted, with HLA associations seemingly driven largely by CMV exposure. A later genetic analysis reported fewer N-insertions in productive TCRs among donors in an Asian-associated ancestry cluster than the roughly 700-donor mean. A further reported finding was that TCR beta sequences accurately predicted the HLA-A and HLA-B alleles for most subjects in the first cohort. A later genetic analysis associated a missense DCLRE1C variant with V-gene and J-gene trimming of TCR beta chains, and an independent cohort replicated the association. According to a later analysis, parvovirus B19, influenza, CMV and Epstein-Barr virus appeared linked to several top co-occurrence clusters. The cohort was sequenced for TCR beta chains only, and without alpha or paired-chain data the features that could be detected were limited. A later analysis associated around 16,000 TCR beta sequences with specific HLA alleles at a false discovery rate of 0.05. Some IMGT-functional V segments, including TRBV6-2 and TRBV6-3, could not be distinguished by the 87-base-pair reads and were therefore excluded. The classifier was reported to diagnose cytomegalovirus status with high specificity and sensitivity in both the original and validation cohorts. The study listed 164 TCR beta chains as associated with cytomegalovirus. Because counts were too low, seventeen rarely observed V segments, including chromosome 9 orphons, were left out of the earlier analysis of 500 to 650 of the donors. In an earlier analysis of 587 of the donors, most TCR beta V segments appeared in productive rearrangements about 90% or about 30% of the time, broadly matching IMGT annotations. Correlated functional status among segregating V segments might be attributable to linkage disequilibrium, but an unknown experimental factor could not be ruled out. In a later analysis, HLA-associated TCR beta chains were found to be more clonally expanded and to have lower generation probabilities than equally common non-associated chains. A group of highly shared sequence variants was considered likely to be a technical artifact of the sequencing pipeline. In vitro tests confirmed that a few of the cytomegalovirus-associated TCR beta chains recognize cytomegalovirus antigens. When HLA alleles, especially DR and DQ, strongly co-occurred, attributing TCR associations to individual alleles was difficult. Immune exposure information for the cohort was limited to CMV serostatus.

Turning to this clone: The antigen it binds to is not known. Qualities for individual bases were not recorded, and no much larger clone is one base off.

The chain was built from TRBV6-5 and TRBJ2-5, with 9 junctional bases fitting TRBD2. The receptor was isolated from a man between 25 and 39 years old in good health and CMV-seronegative. Input material: PBMCs. This receptor carries the CDR3 CASRRLAGIQETQYF. The sequenced DNA is TGTGCCAGCCGACGGCTAGCGGGGATACAAGAGACCCAGTACTTC.